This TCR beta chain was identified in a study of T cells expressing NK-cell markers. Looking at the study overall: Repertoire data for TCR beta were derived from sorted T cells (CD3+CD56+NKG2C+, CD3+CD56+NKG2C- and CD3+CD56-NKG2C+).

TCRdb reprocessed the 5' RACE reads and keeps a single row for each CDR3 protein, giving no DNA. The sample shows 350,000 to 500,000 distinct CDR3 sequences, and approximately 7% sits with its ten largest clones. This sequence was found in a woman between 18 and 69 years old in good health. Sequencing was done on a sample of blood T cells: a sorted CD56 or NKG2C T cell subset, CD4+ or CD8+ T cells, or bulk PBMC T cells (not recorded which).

CDR3 protein: CASSLQAVGANVLTF. The rearrangement joins TRBV27 to TRBJ2-6; no DNA is available, so the TRBD1 call from TCRdb remains unchecked. CDR1 MNHEY and CDR2 SMNVEV come from the germline V gene (reference sequence). The CDR3 runs to 15 residues.